This T cell receptor (beta chain) comes out of a study of blood T cell repertoires in COVID-19. Across the whole study: Researchers got acute and convalescent COVID-19 samples from the United States, Italy and Spain. PBMCs, B-cell-depleted T cells, or T cells provided the cDNA or gDNA that made up the material.

V shed 8 bases and J shed 0 bases, with 8 bases lying between them. Looked up from germline, CDR1 is MNHEY and CDR2 is SVGAGI. This CDR3 has 14 residues. Per the authors' pipeline: The authors estimated nucleated cell counts from reference gene primer amplification. Produced via immunoSEQ multiplex PCR; TCRdb's table is partial and in-frame only. V, J and clone size derive from that table, while D and trimming were established from the DNA sequence. The sample has around 270,000 clones; around nine tenths are singletons. The receptor's source is a man in his forties or fifties who had recovered from COVID-19. The chain links TRBV6-5 to TRBJ1-6; D is unclear. Sequenced: peripheral blood. The CDR3 spells CASQLSSYNSPLHF. The CDR3 DNA sequence: TGTGCCAGCCAACTAAGCTCCTATAATTCACCCCTCCACTTT.